The 22 T cell receptor beta chains reported below all come from one sample, sequenced in a study of T cells in localized non-small cell lung cancer. Assay: immunoSEQ multiplex PCR; the TCRdb copy retains only in-frame clones and omits some. The table lists approximately 2,900 clones, roughly 26% of them singletons. The sample here was lung tumor tissue, taken before any cancer treatment. These receptors originate from a man between 35 and 75 years old with stage I lung adenocarcinoma.

The chain links TRBV15 to TRBJ1-5, with D possibly matching TRBD1 (6 bases). Germline V lookup: CDR1 LNHNV, CDR2 YYDKDF (reference sequence). CDR3 length: 15 residues. V lost 3 bases and J lost 0, with 9 bases in between. The CDR3 sequence is CATSRGTNSNQPQHF. Written as DNA, the CDR3 is TGTGCCACCAGCAGGGGGACAAATAGCAATCAGCCCCAGCATTTT.

This clone was recorded a few times. This chain joins TRBV9 and TRBJ1-6, with a tentative D call TRBD1 (5 bases). The V gene lost 5 bases and the J gene lost 8 bases, with 14 bases spanning the gap. The CDR3 has 14 residues. Germline lookup yields CDR1 SGDLS and CDR2 YYNGEE. The CDR3 DNA is TGTGCCAGCAGTTTGAATGGGGCAGATTCACCCCTCCACTTT. Translated: CASSLNGADSPLHF.

In its sample, this clone was seen a few times. V gene TRBV19 combines with J gene TRBJ2-5; TRBD2 matches 8 bases. J was trimmed by 5 bases and V by 4 bases; bases with no gene match: 9. The CDR3 sequence is 15 residues long. Germline V gene data show CDR1 as LNHDA and CDR2 as SQIVND (reference sequence). CDR3: CASSNLAGRGETQYF. The CDR3 DNA reads TGTGCCAGTAGTAACCTAGCGGGCCGCGGTGAGACCCAGTACTTC.

This clone is labeled medium-sized. The rearrangement links TRBV9 to TRBJ2-5; TRBD1 agrees at 7 bases. CDR1 and CDR2 (germline): SGDLS, YYNGEE. The CDR3 consists of 13 residues. J lost 5 bases, V lost 5 bases, and 6 bases had no gene match. The CDR3 DNA reads TGTGCCAGCAGGACAGGGCAGCGGGAGACCCAGTACTTC. Its translation: CASRTGQRETQYF.

The V and J genes are TRBV9 and TRBJ1-6; D is ambiguous. The V and J ends lost 5 bases and 10 bases respectively, with 13 bases between them. Germline V gene sequence: CDR1 SGDLS, CDR2 YYNGEE. This CDR3 contains 13 residues. The CDR3 here is CASSGRLGSPLHF. CDR3 nucleotides: TGTGCCAGCAGTGGTCGACTGGGGTCACCCCTCCACTTT.

The table lists this clone with a few counts. The CDR3 loop is CAWRPPGTANTEAFF. The CDR3, as DNA: TGTGCCTGGAGACCTCCTGGGACGGCGAACACTGAAGCTTTCTTT. The rearrangement uses TRBV30 and TRBJ1-1; D possibly corresponds to TRBD1 (5 bases). The CDR3 spans 15 residues. Trimming shortened V by 3 bases and J by 1 base, and 15 bases separated the two germline ends. The V gene's germline CDR1 is GTSNPN and CDR2 SVGIG (reference sequence).

This clone is medium-sized within its sample. V and J are TRBV11-3 and TRBJ2-5; TRBD1 is a possible D gene (6 bases). V dropped 5 bases and J dropped 0 bases, with 13 bases sitting between them. The CDR3 extends over 15 amino acids. The germline V gene has CDR1 SGHNT and CDR2 YENEEA. DNA for the CDR3: TGTGCCAGCAGCCGGAAGGGGGTGTACCAAGAGACCCAGTACTTC. The encoded protein is CASSRKGVYQETQYF.

The chain links TRBV18 to TRBJ1-4, with 10 nucleotides matching TRBD1. The V segment lost 2 bases and the J segment 0 bases; nucleotides outside the gene matches: 6. The CDR3 loop spans 18 amino acids. Germline V gene sequence: CDR1 KGHSH, CDR2 LQKENI. The CDR3 coding sequence is TGTGCCAGCTCACCAGTGGGACAGGGGAGTTCAACTAATGAAAAACTGTTTTTT. Translating gives CASSPVGQGSSTNEKLFF.

This clone occurred a few times. This chain joins TRBV11-3 and TRBJ1-5, with D possibly being TRBD1 (5 bases). The CDR3 has 15 residues. Germline assignment: CDR1 SGHNT and CDR2 YENEEA. Trimming took off 3 bases at V and 6 bases at J, with 15 bases between the two ends. The CDR3 nucleotides read TGTGCCAGCAGCTTGGAAGGCAGGGCGGCTCAGCCCCAGCATTTT. The encoded protein is CASSLEGRAAQPQHF.

V gene TRBV30 combines with J gene TRBJ1-2; D perhaps matches TRBD1 (6 bases). The CDR3 covers 15 residues. Trimming pared 7 bases from V and 3 bases from J, leaving 21 bases between. Per the germline V gene, CDR1 is GTSNPN and CDR2 is SVGIG (reference sequence). DNA of the CDR3: TGTGCCTACAAAATGGGCATGACAGGCCACTATGGCTACACCTTC. It yields the protein CAYKMGMTGHYGYTF.

This chain uses TRBV28 with TRBJ2-1, with D possibly being TRBD2 (6 bases). This CDR3 is 12 amino acids long. The V end lost 6 bases, the J end lost 9 bases, and 12 bases lay between the germline ends. The V gene's germline CDR1 is MDHEN and CDR2 SYDVKM. In DNA form, the CDR3 reads TGTGCCAGCAGCCCTTTGGAGGGTGAGCAGTTCTTC. Translation gives CASSPLEGEQFF.

The chain is built from TRBV30 and TRBJ1-1; D is ambiguous. Trimming pared 5 bases from V and 7 bases from J, leaving 11 bases between. CDR1 is GTSNPN and CDR2 is SVGIG in the germline V gene (reference sequence). This CDR3 comprises 11 residues. The CDR3 loop is CAWVNHHEAFF. CDR3 sequence (DNA): TGTGCCTGGGTAAATCATCATGAAGCTTTCTTT.

This clone rates as medium-sized. The chain has TRBV6-8 and TRBJ1-1; D gene unclear. There are 12 residues in the CDR3. Trimming left V 5 bases short and J 11 bases short, with 15 bases between. Germline values: CDR1 MNHGY, CDR2 SAAAGT. The CDR3, as DNA: TGTGCCAGCAGTCCCTGGACCGGGAGTGCTTTCTTT. Protein: CASSPWTGSAFF.

The V and J genes are TRBV11-3 and TRBJ1-6; D gene uncertain. The CDR3 is 14 amino acids. Germline lookup yields CDR1 SGHNT and CDR2 YENEEA. V dropped 0 bases and J dropped 9 bases, with 9 bases sitting between them. The CDR3 protein is CASSLEGVVSPLHF. Here the CDR3 DNA reads TGTGCCAGCAGCTTAGAGGGTGTTGTTTCACCCCTCCACTTT.

The rearrangement uses TRBV14 and TRBJ2-3; 7 bases are shared with TRBD2. CDR1 and CDR2 from the germline V gene are SGHDN and FVKESK. V was clipped by 4 bases and J by 2 bases; unmatched bases: 9. This CDR3 is 16 amino acids long. The CDR3 DNA reads as TGTGCCAGCAGCCGTCCCTCTAGCGGATACACAGATACGCAGTATTTT. Translating gives CASSRPSSGYTDTQYF.

This clone was detected only a few times. The rearrangement uses TRBV9 and TRBJ2-2, with a weak D call TRBD1 (6 bases). V was cut by 0 bases and J by 8 bases, with 8 bases left in between. Germline V lookup: CDR1 SGDLS, CDR2 YYNGEE. This CDR3 is 13 amino acids long. The CDR3 spells CASSVGDKGELFF. The CDR3 DNA reads TGTGCCAGCAGCGTAGGGGACAAAGGGGAGCTGTTTTTT.

The chain couples TRBV19 to TRBJ1-5; possibly TRBD1 for D (6 bases). V lost 10 bases, J lost 4 bases, and 20 bases lay in between. This CDR3 comprises 15 residues. CDR1 is LNHDA, CDR2 SQIVND, per germline (reference sequence). Here the CDR3 reads CATSWGPGRNQPQHF. DNA of the CDR3: TGTGCCACCTCGTGGGGGCCAGGTAGAAATCAGCCCCAGCATTTT.

This clone was counted a few times. The chain is built from TRBV6-8 and TRBJ2-3; 10 nucleotides match TRBD2. From germline, CDR1 is MNHGY and CDR2 SAAAGT. The CDR3 has 14 residues. J gave up 10 bases and V 7 bases, and 11 bases lay outside the gene matches. CDR3 region: CASIVAGGPTPQYF. CDR3 DNA: TGTGCCAGCATCGTAGCGGGGGGTCCGACCCCGCAGTATTTT.

Relative to its sample, this clone is medium-sized (0.01 to 0.1%). The chain has TRBV6-8 and TRBJ1-1; possible D gene TRBD1, 6 bases. Germline loops: CDR1 MNHGY, CDR2 SAAAGT. The CDR3 is 14 residues long. Trimming left V 5 bases short and J 0 bases short, with 10 bases between. The CDR3 loop reads CASSPGAMNTEAFF. CDR3 in DNA: TGTGCCAGCAGTCCGGGGGCGATGAACACTGAAGCTTTCTTT.

The V and J genes are TRBV30 and TRBJ2-1; D possibly corresponds to TRBD1 (5 bases). V dropped 1 base and J dropped 4 bases, with 8 bases sitting between them. Germline CDR1 reads GTSNPN; CDR2 reads SVGIG (reference sequence). The CDR3 spans 13 residues. The CDR3 is CAWSGGRYNEQFF. CDR3 nucleotides: TGTGCCTGGAGTGGGGGCAGATACAATGAGCAGTTCTTC.

This clone was counted between two and nine times. The chain recombines TRBV6-8 with TRBJ2-2, with D maybe TRBD1 (6 bases). Trimming shortened V by 5 bases and J by 7 bases, and 11 bases separated the two germline ends. The CDR3 contains 13 residues. Germline CDR1 reads MNHGY; CDR2 reads SAAAGT. The CDR3 DNA is TGTGCCAGCAGTGGGGGCGAGGGCGGGGAGCTGTTTTTT. This sequence encodes CASSGGEGGELFF.

There are a few counts of this clone. J is TRBJ2-1 and V is TRBV11-3, with 13 bases that match TRBD2. With 5 bases clipped from V and 0 bases from J, the junction kept 4 bases outside the gene matches. CDR3 length: 17 amino acids. Germline CDR1 SGHNT, CDR2 YENEEA. CDR3 sequence: CASSRTSGGSSYNEQFF. CDR3 nucleotide sequence: TGTGCCAGCAGCCGGACTAGCGGGGGTAGCTCCTACAATGAGCAGTTCTTC.